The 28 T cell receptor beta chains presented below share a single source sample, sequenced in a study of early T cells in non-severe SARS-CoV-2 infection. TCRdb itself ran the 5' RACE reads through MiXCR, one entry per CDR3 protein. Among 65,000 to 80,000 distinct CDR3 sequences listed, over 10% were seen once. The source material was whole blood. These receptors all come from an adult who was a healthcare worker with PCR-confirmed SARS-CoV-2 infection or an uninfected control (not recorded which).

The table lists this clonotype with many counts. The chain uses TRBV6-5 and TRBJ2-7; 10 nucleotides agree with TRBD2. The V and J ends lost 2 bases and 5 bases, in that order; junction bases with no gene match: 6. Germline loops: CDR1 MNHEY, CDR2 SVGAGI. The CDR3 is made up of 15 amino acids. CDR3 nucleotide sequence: TGTGCCAGCAGTTACCGATTAGCGGGGGGTAACGAGCAGTACTTC. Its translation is CASSYRLAGGNEQYF.

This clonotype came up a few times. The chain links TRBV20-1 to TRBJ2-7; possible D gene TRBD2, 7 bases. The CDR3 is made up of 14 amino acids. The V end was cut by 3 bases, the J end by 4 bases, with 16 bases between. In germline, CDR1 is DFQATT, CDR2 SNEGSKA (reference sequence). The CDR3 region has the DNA TGCAGTGCTAGCCTAAAGGGGGGGGTGTACGAGCAGTACTTC. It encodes CSASLKGGVYEQYF.

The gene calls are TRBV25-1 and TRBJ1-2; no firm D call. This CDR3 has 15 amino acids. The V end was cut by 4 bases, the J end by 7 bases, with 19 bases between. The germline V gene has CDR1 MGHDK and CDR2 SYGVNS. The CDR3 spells CASSAKGSLPGGYTF. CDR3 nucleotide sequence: TGTGCCAGCAGTGCAAAAGGGTCATTGCCCGGTGGCTACACCTTC.

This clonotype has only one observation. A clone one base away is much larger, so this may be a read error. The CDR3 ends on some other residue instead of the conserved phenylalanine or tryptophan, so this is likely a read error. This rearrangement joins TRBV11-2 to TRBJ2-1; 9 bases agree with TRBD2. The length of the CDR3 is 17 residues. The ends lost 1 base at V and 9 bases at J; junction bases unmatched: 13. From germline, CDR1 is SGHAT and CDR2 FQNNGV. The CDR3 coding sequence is TGTGCCAGCAGCTTAGTTCCCCCTAGCGGGGTCCCTTCTGAGCAGTTCTTA. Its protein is CASSLVPPSGVPSEQFL.

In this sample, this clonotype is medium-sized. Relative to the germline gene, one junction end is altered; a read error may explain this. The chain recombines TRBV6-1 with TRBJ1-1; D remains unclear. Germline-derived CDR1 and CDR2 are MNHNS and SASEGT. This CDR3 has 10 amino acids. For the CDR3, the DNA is TGTGCCAGCAGTGAAGAGGCTCACCTCTTT. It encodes CASSEEAHLF.

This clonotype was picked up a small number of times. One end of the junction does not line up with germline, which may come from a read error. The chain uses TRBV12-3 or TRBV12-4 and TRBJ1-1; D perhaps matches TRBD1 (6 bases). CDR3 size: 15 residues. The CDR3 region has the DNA TGTGCCAGCATCTCCCGGGACATCCGAAGGACTGAAGTTTTCTTT. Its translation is CASISRDIRRTEVFF.

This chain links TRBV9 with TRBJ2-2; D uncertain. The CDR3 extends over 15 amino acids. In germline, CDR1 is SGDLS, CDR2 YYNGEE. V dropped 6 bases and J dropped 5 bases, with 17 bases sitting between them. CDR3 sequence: CASMREGLRTGELFF. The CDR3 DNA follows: TGTGCCAGCATGCGAGAAGGGTTAAGGACCGGGGAGCTGTTTTTT.

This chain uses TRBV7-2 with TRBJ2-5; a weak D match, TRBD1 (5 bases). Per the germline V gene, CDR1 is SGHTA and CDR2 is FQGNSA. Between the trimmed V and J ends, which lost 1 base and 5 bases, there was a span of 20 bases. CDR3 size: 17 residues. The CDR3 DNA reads TGTGCCAGCAGCTTAGTTAGTGGGAACAGGAACCGGGAGACCCAGTACTTC. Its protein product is CASSLVSGNRNRETQYF.

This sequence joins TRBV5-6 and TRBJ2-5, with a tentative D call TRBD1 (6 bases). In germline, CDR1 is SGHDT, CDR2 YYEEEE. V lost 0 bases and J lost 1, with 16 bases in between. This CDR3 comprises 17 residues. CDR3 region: CASSLGARRTAQETQYF. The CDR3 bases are TGTGCCAGCAGCTTGGGAGCCCGACGGACAGCCCAAGAGACCCAGTACTTC.

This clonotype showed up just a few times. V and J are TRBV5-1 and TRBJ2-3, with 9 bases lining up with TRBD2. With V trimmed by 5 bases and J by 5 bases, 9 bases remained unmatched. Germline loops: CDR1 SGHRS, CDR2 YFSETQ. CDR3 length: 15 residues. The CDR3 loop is CASSPPAGGQDTQYF. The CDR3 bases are TGCGCCAGCAGTCCCCCGGCGGGGGGGCAAGATACGCAGTATTTT.

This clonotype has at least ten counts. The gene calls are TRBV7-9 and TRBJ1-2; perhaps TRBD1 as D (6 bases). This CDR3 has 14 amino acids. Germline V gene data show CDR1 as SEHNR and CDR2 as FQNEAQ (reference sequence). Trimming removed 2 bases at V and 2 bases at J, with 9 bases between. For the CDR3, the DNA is TGTGCCAGCAGCTTATCAACAGGGAACTATGGCTACACCTTC. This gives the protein CASSLSTGNYGYTF.

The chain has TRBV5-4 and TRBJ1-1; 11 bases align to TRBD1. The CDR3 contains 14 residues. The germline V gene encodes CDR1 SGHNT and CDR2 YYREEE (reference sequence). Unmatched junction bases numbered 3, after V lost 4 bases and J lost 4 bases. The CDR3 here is CASSRTGGGTEAFF. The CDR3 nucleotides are TGTGCCAGCAGCCGGACAGGGGGCGGCACTGAAGCTTTCTTT.

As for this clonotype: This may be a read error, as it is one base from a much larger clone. CDR3 in amino acids: CTSSPSTGDYGYTF. The CDR3 nucleotides are TGCACCAGCAGCCCAAGTACGGGGGACTATGGCTACACCTTC. The chain combines TRBV4-3 with TRBJ1-2; perhaps TRBD1 as D (5 bases). CDR3 size: 14 residues. CDR1 is LGHNA, CDR2 YSLEER, per germline.

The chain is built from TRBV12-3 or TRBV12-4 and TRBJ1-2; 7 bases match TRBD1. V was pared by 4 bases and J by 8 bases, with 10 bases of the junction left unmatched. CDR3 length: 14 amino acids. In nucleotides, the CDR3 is TGTGCCAGCAGTTCCGACCGGGACAGATGGGGCTACACCTTC. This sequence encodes CASSSDRDRWGYTF.

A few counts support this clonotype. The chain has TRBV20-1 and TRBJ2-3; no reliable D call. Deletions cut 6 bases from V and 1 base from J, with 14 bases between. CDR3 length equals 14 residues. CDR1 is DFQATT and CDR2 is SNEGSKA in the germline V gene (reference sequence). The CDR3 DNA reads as TGCAGTGCCAGGCTATCGGCGGGCACAGATACGCAGTATTTT. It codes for CSARLSAGTDTQYF.

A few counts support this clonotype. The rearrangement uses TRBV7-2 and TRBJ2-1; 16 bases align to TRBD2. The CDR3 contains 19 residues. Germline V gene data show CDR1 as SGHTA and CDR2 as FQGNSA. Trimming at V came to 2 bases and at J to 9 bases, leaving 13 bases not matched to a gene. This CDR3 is CASSLFPVGTSGRAGEQFF. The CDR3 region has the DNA TGTGCCAGCAGCTTATTTCCGGTGGGGACTAGCGGGAGGGCCGGTGAGCAGTTCTTC. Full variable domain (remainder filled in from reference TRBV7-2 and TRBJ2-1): GAGVSQSPSNKVTEKGKDVELRCDPISGHTALYWYRQSLGQGLEFLIYFQGNSAPDKSGLPSDRFSAERTGGSVSTLTIQRTQQEDSAVYLCASSLFPVGTSGRAGEQFFGPGTRLTVL.

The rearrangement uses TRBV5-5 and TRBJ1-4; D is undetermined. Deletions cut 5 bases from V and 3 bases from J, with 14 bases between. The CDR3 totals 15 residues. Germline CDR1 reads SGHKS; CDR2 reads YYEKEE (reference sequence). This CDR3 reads CASRPGRWANEKLFF. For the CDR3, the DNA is TGTGCCAGCAGACCCGGGAGGTGGGCTAATGAAAAACTGTTTTTT.

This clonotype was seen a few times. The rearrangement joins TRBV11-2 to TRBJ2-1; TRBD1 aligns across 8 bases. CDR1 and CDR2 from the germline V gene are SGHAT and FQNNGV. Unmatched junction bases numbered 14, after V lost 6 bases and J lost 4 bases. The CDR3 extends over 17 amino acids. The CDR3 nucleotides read TGTGCCAGCAGATCCCAATACAGGGGGGACAGATACAATGAGCAGTTCTTC. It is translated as CASRSQYRGDRYNEQFF.

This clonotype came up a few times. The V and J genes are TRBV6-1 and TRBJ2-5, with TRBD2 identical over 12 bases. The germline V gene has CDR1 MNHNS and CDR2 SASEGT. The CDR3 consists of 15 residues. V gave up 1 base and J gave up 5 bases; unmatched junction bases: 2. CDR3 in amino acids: CASSEGLAGVETQYF. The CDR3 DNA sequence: TGTGCCAGCAGTGAAGGACTAGCGGGAGTCGAGACCCAGTACTTC.

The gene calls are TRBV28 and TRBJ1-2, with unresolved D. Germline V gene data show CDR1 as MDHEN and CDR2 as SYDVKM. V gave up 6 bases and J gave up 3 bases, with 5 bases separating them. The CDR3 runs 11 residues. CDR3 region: CASSRDYGYTF. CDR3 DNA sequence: TGTGCCAGCAGCCGGGACTATGGCTACACCTTC.

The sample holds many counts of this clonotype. CDR3 nucleotides: TGTGCCAGCAGTTTACCGGGACATCCATCCCTCAACGAGCAGTACTTC. Its translation: CASSLPGHPSLNEQYF. This chain links TRBV6-2 or TRBV6-3 with TRBJ2-7, with D perhaps TRBD1 (6 bases). CDR3 length: 16 residues. Germline V gene lookup returns CDR1 MNHEY and CDR2 SVGEGT. V was shortened by 4 bases and J by 5 bases, with 21 bases between the two germline ends.

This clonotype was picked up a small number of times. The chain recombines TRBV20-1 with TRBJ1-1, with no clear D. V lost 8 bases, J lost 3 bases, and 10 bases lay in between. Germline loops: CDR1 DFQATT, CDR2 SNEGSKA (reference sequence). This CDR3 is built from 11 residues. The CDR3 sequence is CSPSRDTEAFF. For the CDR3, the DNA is TGCAGTCCCTCTCGGGACACTGAAGCTTTCTTT.

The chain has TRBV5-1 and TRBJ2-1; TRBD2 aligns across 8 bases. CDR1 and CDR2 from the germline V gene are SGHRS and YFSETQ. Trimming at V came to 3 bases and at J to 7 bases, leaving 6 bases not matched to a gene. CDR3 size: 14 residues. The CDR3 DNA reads TGCGCCAGCAGCTCATCCGGGACTAGGAATGAGCAGTTCTTC. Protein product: CASSSSGTRNEQFF.

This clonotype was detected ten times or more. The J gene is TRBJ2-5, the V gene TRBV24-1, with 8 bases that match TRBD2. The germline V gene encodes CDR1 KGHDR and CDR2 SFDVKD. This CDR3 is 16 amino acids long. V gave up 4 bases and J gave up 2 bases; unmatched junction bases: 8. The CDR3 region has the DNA TGTGCCACCAGTGAAGGCAGCGGGAGAGAACAAGAGACCCAGTACTTC. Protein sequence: CATSEGSGREQETQYF.

The CDR3 loop is CASSGGLRELFF. CDR3 nucleotide sequence: TGTGCCAGCAGTGGGGGGTTGAGGGAGCTGTTTTTT. The chain links TRBV28 to TRBJ2-2; maybe TRBD2 (6 bases). V lost 5 bases and J 9 bases, leaving 10 bases between the germline ends. This CDR3 comprises 12 residues. Germline V gives CDR1 MDHEN, CDR2 SYDVKM.

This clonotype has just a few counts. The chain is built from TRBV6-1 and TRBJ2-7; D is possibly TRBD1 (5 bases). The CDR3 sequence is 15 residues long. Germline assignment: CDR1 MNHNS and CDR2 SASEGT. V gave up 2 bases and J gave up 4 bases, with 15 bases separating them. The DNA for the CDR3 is TGTGCCAGCAGTGAAACGGGCAGGGCTGTATACGAGCAGTACTTC. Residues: CASSETGRAVYEQYF.

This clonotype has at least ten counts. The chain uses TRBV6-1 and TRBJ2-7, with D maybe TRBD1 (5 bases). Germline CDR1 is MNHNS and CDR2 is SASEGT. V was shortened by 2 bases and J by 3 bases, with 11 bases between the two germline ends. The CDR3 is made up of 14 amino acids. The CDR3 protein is CASSESWTSYEQYF. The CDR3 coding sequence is TGTGCCAGCAGTGAATCCTGGACAAGCTACGAGCAGTACTTC.

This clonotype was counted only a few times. The DNA of the CDR3 is TGTGCCAGCAGCGGGACAGCGGGGGGACTCACAGATACGCAGTATTTT. It yields the protein CASSGTAGGLTDTQYF. The chain links TRBV11-2 to TRBJ2-3; the match to TRBD2 covers 9 bases. J was trimmed by 2 bases and V by 5 bases; bases with no gene match: 8. This CDR3 spans 16 amino acids. Germline CDR1 and CDR2: SGHAT and FQNNGV.